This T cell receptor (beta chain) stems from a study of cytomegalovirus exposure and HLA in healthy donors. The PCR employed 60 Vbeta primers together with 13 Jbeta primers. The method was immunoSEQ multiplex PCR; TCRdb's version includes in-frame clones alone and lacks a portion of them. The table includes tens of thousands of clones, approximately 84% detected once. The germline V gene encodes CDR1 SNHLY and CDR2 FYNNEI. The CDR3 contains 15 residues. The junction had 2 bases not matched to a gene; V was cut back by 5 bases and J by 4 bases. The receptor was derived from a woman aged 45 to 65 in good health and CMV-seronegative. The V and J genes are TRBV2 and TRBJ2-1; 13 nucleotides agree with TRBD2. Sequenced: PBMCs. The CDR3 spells CASSRTSGGYNEQFF. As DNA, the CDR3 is TGTGCCAGCAGTCGGACTAGCGGGGGTTACAATGAGCAGTTCTTC. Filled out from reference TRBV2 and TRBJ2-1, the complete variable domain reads EPEVTQTPSHQVTQMGQEVILRCVPISNHLYFYWYRQILGQKVEFLVSFYNNEISEKSEIFDDQFSVERPDGSNFTLKIRSTKLEDSAMYFCASSRTSGGYNEQFFGPGTRLTVL.